Listed below are T cell receptor beta chains from one sample, sequenced in a study of blood T cell repertoires in COVID-19. Repertoires were generated with immunoSEQ multiplex PCR, while TCRdb's copy carries only in-frame clones and drops some. The sample has about 200,000 clones; approximately 83% are singletons. Sequenced: PBMCs or T cells enriched from blood (not recorded which). All receptors come from a man in his forties who had recovered from COVID-19. Both conserved end residues are part of each CDR3. The D gene is left open where the match is weak. Clone size appears in some rows only: once, few, many, or a class for an expanded clone.

len	abundance	v_gene	d_gene	j_gene	CDR3aa	CDR3nt
14	-	TRBV6-5	TRBD2	TRBJ2-7	CASRLAGAAYEQYF	TGTGCCAGCAGGCTAGCGGGGGCGGCTTACGAGCAGTACTTC
14	few	TRBV9	-	TRBJ2-7	CASSVRGEGYEQYF	TGTGCCAGCAGCGTAAGGGGGGAGGGCTACGAGCAGTACTTC
13	-	TRBV9	-	TRBJ1-2	CASSLEGGYGYTF	TGTGCCAGCAGCTTAGAAGGGGGTTATGGCTACACCTTC
13	-	TRBV27	TRBD1	TRBJ1-6	CASSSTGGSPLHF	TGTGCCAGCAGTTCGACAGGGGGTTCACCCCTCCACTTT
15	few	TRBV30	TRBD1	TRBJ1-2	CAWRYRDSDYYGYTF	TGTGCCTGGAGATACCGGGACAGCGATTACTATGGCTACACCTTC
14	-	TRBV30	-	TRBJ1-5	CAWSRGNFNQPQHF	TGTGCCTGGAGTCGGGGGAACTTCAATCAGCCCCAGCATTTT
15	-	TRBV5-1	-	TRBJ2-3	CASSLGRGAADTQYF	TGCGCCAGCAGCTTGGGACGGGGGGCCGCCGATACGCAGTATTTT
13	-	TRBV12-3/TRBV12-4	-	TRBJ1-1	CASSLPMNTEAFF	TGTGCCAGCAGTTTACCAATGAACACTGAAGCTTTCTTT
14	-	TRBV6-2/TRBV6-3	TRBD1	TRBJ2-2	CASSNRGGTGELFF	TGTGCCAGCAGTAACAGGGGCGGCACCGGGGAGCTGTTTTTT
13	-	TRBV11-2	-	TRBJ1-2	CASSLRQEERYTF	TGTGCCAGCAGCTTACGACAGGAGGAGCGCTACACCTTC
15	few	TRBV5-4	TRBD1	TRBJ1-2	CASSLSGQGIYGYTF	TGTGCCAGCAGCCTATCGGGACAGGGAATATATGGCTACACCTTC
17	-	TRBV28	-	TRBJ1-6	CASSLSFGSSYNSPLHF	TGTGCCAGCAGTTTATCTTTTGGGAGCTCCTATAATTCACCCCTCCACTTT
15	-	TRBV3-1/TRBV3-2	TRBD2	TRBJ2-5	CASSRFSGGAETQYF	TGTGCCAGCAGCCGATTTAGCGGGGGGGCAGAGACCCAGTACTTC
15	few	TRBV28	TRBD1	TRBJ1-2	CASNHRGQLPGGYTF	TGTGCCAGCAACCACCGGGGACAGCTTCCTGGAGGCTACACCTTC
14	-	TRBV5-1	-	TRBJ1-1	CASSEDSLNTEAFF	TGCGCCAGCAGTGAGGACAGCTTGAACACTGAAGCTTTCTTT
16	-	TRBV30	-	TRBJ1-2	CAWSVGSWRAYYGYTF	TGTGCCTGGAGTGTAGGGAGTTGGAGGGCCTACTATGGCTACACCTTC
15	-	TRBV5-1	-	TRBJ2-3	CASSQSRGSSDTQYF	TGCGCCAGCAGCCAAAGCCGGGGGTCTAGCGATACGCAGTATTTT
15	-	TRBV11-2	-	TRBJ1-4	CASSSWRTTNEKLFF	TGTGCCAGCAGCTCCTGGCGGACAACTAATGAAAAACTGTTTTTT
15	-	TRBV30	TRBD1	TRBJ1-4	CAWSVRTGGNEKLFF	TGTGCCTGGAGTGTAAGGACAGGGGGGAATGAAAAACTGTTTTTT
12	-	TRBV12-3/TRBV12-4	-	TRBJ1-1	CASNSFLAEAFF	TGTGCCAGCAACTCTTTTTTAGCTGAAGCTTTCTTT
15	-	TRBV6-2/TRBV6-3	-	TRBJ2-7	CASNPVRGLIYEQYF	TGTGCCAGCAACCCGGTGAGAGGGTTGATCTACGAGCAGTACTTC
15	-	TRBV1	-	TRBJ2-3	CTSTPTSDSTDTQYF	TGCACCAGCACTCCTACTAGCGACAGCACAGATACGCAGTATTTT
19	-	TRBV2	-	TRBJ1-4	CASSGAGSGLLGSNEKLFF	TGTGCCAGCAGTGGAGCGGGATCGGGGTTGCTGGGGTCTAATGAAAAACTGTTTTTT
17	-	TRBV5-1	TRBD2	TRBJ2-7	CASSLGAGGPISYEQYF	TGCGCCAGCAGCTTGGGAGCGGGGGGACCCATCTCCTACGAGCAGTACTTC
15	-	TRBV7-9	TRBD1	TRBJ2-1	CASSLRRDRPNEQFF	TGTGCCAGCAGCCTTAGGAGGGACAGGCCTAATGAGCAGTTCTTC
17	-	TRBV5-6	-	TRBJ2-2	CASSSEPRDTNTGELFF	TGTGCCAGCAGCTCGGAGCCCCGGGACACAAACACCGGGGAGCTGTTTTTT
13	-	TRBV28	TRBD1	TRBJ1-2	CASSSGQGFGYTF	TGTGCCAGCAGTTCGGGACAGGGGTTTGGCTACACCTTC
13	-	TRBV5-6	-	TRBJ1-2	CASTMGLNYGYTF	TGTGCCAGCACCATGGGCCTTAACTATGGCTACACCTTC
15	-	TRBV7-9	TRBD1	TRBJ2-7	CASSLGQGANYEQYF	TGTGCCAGCAGCTTAGGTCAGGGGGCTAACTACGAGCAGTACTTC
15	-	TRBV7-9	-	TRBJ2-7	CASSLDRNPTKEQYF	TGTGCCAGCAGCCTAGACAGGAACCCTACGAAAGAGCAGTACTTC
17	-	TRBV6-2/TRBV6-3	-	TRBJ1-6	CASSYSHGLSYNSPLHF	TGTGCCAGCAGTTACTCGCACGGACTCTCCTATAATTCACCCCTCCACTTT
15	-	TRBV7-9	-	TRBJ1-2	CASSLEVGVLNGYTF	TGTGCCAGCAGCTTAGAAGTCGGGGTGTTGAATGGCTACACCTTC
16	once	TRBV28	-	TRBJ1-6	CASSLSGGSNNSPLHF	TGTGCCAGCAGTTTATCGGGAGGGAGTAATAATTCACCCCTCCACTTT
12	-	TRBV5-4	-	TRBJ1-1	CASSLPTDKAFF	TGTGCCAGCAGCCTTCCGACGGACAAAGCTTTCTTT
17	-	TRBV5-1	TRBD2	TRBJ2-2	CASSLELAGVNTGELFF	TGCGCCAGCAGCTTAGAACTAGCGGGGGTTAACACCGGGGAGCTGTTTTTT
15	-	TRBV11-3	-	TRBJ1-1	CASSLRGTENTEAFF	TGTGCCAGCAGCTTAAGGGGGACGGAGAACACTGAAGCTTTCTTT
13	few	TRBV2	-	TRBJ1-5	CASSDLSGQPQHF	TGTGCCAGCAGTGACCTCTCGGGTCAGCCCCAGCATTTT
23	-	TRBV4-2	-	TRBJ1-2	CASSQLVLGPGRRGGYYRYGYTF	TGTGCCAGCAGCCAACTCGTTTTGGGGCCAGGGCGCCGTGGGGGCTATTATCGGTATGGCTACACCTTC
13	-	TRBV29-1	-	TRBJ1-1	CSVAGSWNTEAFF	TGCAGCGTTGCCGGGAGTTGGAACACTGAAGCTTTCTTT
15	-	TRBV5-1	TRBD1	TRBJ2-4	CASSRSGQNKNIQYF	TGCGCCAGCAGCCGGTCGGGACAGAATAAAAACATTCAGTACTTC
17	-	TRBV5-4	TRBD1	TRBJ2-3	CASSRWRRQGATDTQYF	TGTGCCAGCAGCCGATGGCGTAGACAGGGGGCAACAGATACGCAGTATTTT
16	-	TRBV9	-	TRBJ2-2	CASSVASTANTGELFF	TGTGCCAGCAGCGTAGCTTCGACAGCGAACACCGGGGAGCTGTTTTTT
15	once	TRBV6-1	-	TRBJ2-7	CASSERSASLGEQYF	TGTGCCAGCAGTGAAAGGTCAGCGTCTCTAGGAGAGCAGTACTTC
15	-	TRBV5-6	-	TRBJ1-2	CASSLGQGYTYGYTF	TGTGCCAGCAGCTTGGGGCAGGGGTATACCTATGGCTACACCTTC
16	-	TRBV28	TRBD1	TRBJ1-2	CASSSLPPTGEDGYTF	TGTGCCAGCAGTTCACTTCCTCCGACAGGGGAAGATGGCTACACCTTC